This T cell receptor (beta chain) was captured by sequencing in a study of T cells in localized non-small cell lung cancer. Study findings and constraints: Heterogeneity cannot be ruled out, as sequencing used one tumor region only.

The method was immunoSEQ multiplex PCR; TCRdb's version includes in-frame clones alone and lacks a portion of them. The table lists around 10,000 clones, about 88% of them singletons. Comments on this clone: Its antigen is currently unknown.

From germline, CDR1 is SGHNT and CDR2 YENEEA. This CDR3 is built from 14 residues. V lost 8 bases to trimming and J lost 4 bases, with 15 bases between them. Material: peripheral blood, obtained before any cancer treatment. The chain has TRBV11-3 and TRBJ2-1; D assignment may be TRBD1 or TRBD2 (6 bases each). This clonotype was obtained from a male donor aged 60 or over with stage III lung adenocarcinoma. As DNA, the CDR3 is TGTGCCAGCTCAATGAGGGGGGTTTACAATGAGCAGTTCTTC. It yields the protein CASSMRGVYNEQFF.